The next 30 T cell receptor beta chains were all read from a single sample in a study of T cells in Graves' hyperthyroidism and ophthalmopathy (dated by TCRdb to about 2019). Library prep was done by multiplex PCR. The run used an Illumina HiSeq 2000. The TCR beta CDR3 regions were amplified from the RNA transcripts. A first-round RT-PCR of the TCR CDR3 used the HTBI primer set with the Qiagen OneStep RT-PCR kit. Starting from the raw public reads, TCRdb applied fastp trimming at Q25, assembled clones with MiXCR and retained in-frame beta chains. Merged by CDR3 protein, the rows form single entries marked with the most common genes and DNA. The sample table holds some 350,000 distinct CDR3 sequences, of which 15% to 19% were seen once. The top ten clones comprise about 27% of the sample. The sequenced sample consisted of blood. The receptors shown here come from a young woman with Graves' hyperthyroidism that later progressed to Graves' ophthalmopathy.

In its sample, this clonotype was seen a few times. This sequence joins TRBV20-1 and TRBJ2-7, with TRBD1 identical over 11 bases. The CDR3 runs 16 residues. V gave up 1 base and J gave up 2 bases; unmatched junction bases: 7. The germline V gene encodes CDR1 DFQATT and CDR2 SNEGSKA (reference sequence). In DNA, the CDR3 is TGCAGTGCTAGAGGGGGTAGGGGACAGGGGGCCTACGAGCAGTACTTC. Translation gives CSARGGRGQGAYEQYF.

This clonotype was detected only a few times. The V gene is TRBV7-9, the J gene TRBJ2-7, with TRBD1 identical over 8 bases. The J segment lost 2 bases and the V segment lost 3 bases, leaving 6 bases of the junction unmatched. From germline, CDR1 is SEHNR and CDR2 FQNEAQ (reference sequence). The CDR3 spans 15 residues. The CDR3 protein is CASSLTGATAYEQYF. For the CDR3, the DNA is TGTGCCAGCAGCTTGACAGGGGCGACCGCCTACGAGCAGTACTTC.

This clonotype was recorded many times. The rearrangement uses TRBV10-3 and TRBJ2-1, with D unresolved. The ends were cut back, 0 bases at V and 3 bases at J, with 15 bases in the middle. The CDR3 spans 17 residues. The germline V gene has CDR1 ENHRY and CDR2 SYGVKD. In nucleotides, the CDR3 is TGTGCCATCAGTGAGTCGGAAGGTCCAAGCGACTACAATGAGCAGTTCTTC. Protein sequence: CAISESEGPSDYNEQFF.

This clonotype was recorded a few times. V is TRBV30 and J is TRBJ1-2; D may be TRBD1 (6 bases). Trimming took 0 bases from V and 4 from J, leaving 15 bases between them. The CDR3 runs to 15 residues. The germline gives CDR1 GTSNPN, CDR2 SVGIG (reference sequence). CDR3 DNA sequence: TGTGCCTGGAGTGTGGGGGCCCCCGGAGGCTATGGCTACACCTTC. This gives the protein CAWSVGAPGGYGYTF.

This clonotype was counted a few times. V usage is TRBV28 and J usage is TRBJ1-2; TRBD1 aligns across 9 bases. This CDR3 contains 15 residues. Germline CDR1 and CDR2: MDHEN and SYDVKM. Trimming cost V 7 bases and J 4 bases; bases outside gene matches: 10. As DNA, the CDR3 is TGTGCCAGCATACGTCCGGGACAGGGTCGCTATGGCTACACCTTC. As protein: CASIRPGQGRYGYTF.

The sample holds many counts of this clonotype. The chain couples TRBV5-8 to TRBJ1-1; no definite D call. The V end was cut by 5 bases, the J end by 1 base, with 12 bases between. This CDR3 contains 14 residues. From germline, CDR1 is SGHTS and CDR2 YDEGEE. The CDR3 loop is CASSLDRGNTEAFF. The CDR3 coding sequence is TGTGCCAGCAGTCTTGATCGGGGGAACACTGAAGCTTTCTTT. Together with reference TRBV5-8 and TRBJ1-1, the CDR3 gives the full variable domain: EAGVTQSPTHLIKTRGQQATLRCSPISGHTSVYWYQQALGLGLQFLLWYDEGEERNRGNFPPRFSGRQFPNYSSELNVNALELEDSALYLCASSLDRGNTEAFFGQGTRLTVV.

In this sample, this clonotype turned up many times. The chain couples TRBV7-6 to TRBJ2-3; tentative D call: TRBD1 (7 bases). Between the trimmed V and J ends, which lost 5 bases and 3 bases, there was a span of 12 bases. The V gene's germline CDR1 is SGHVS and CDR2 FNYEAQ. CDR3 length: 14 amino acids. The CDR3 DNA is TGTGCCAGCAGCCCTCAGGGGGGAACAGATACGCAGTATTTT. This gives the protein CASSPQGGTDTQYF.

This clonotype was observed at least ten times. This chain uses TRBV11-2 with TRBJ2-7; 7 positions agree with TRBD1. The germline V gene encodes CDR1 SGHAT and CDR2 FQNNGV. This CDR3 comprises 16 residues. V dropped 5 bases and J dropped 2; count of bases not matched to a gene: 12. The CDR3 DNA reads TGTGCCAGCAGCCCGCCGACAGGGATTGGAACCTACGAGCAGTACTTC. Translating gives CASSPPTGIGTYEQYF.

This clonotype has more than one count but fewer than ten. The V gene is TRBV29-1, the J gene TRBJ2-1; no firm D call. Germline CDR1 is SQVTM and CDR2 is ANQGSEA. With 3 bases removed from V and 10 bases from J, the gap between germline ends came to 16 bases. This CDR3 has 13 amino acids. The CDR3 coding sequence is TGCAGCGTTGAGCGGCTGTTGGACCCGGAGCAGTTCTTC. It is translated as CSVERLLDPEQFF.

As to this clonotype: A clone one base away is much larger, so this may be a read error. The genes are TRBV2 and TRBJ2-5; 10 nucleotides match TRBD2. The CDR3 is 17 residues long. Looked up from germline, CDR1 is SNHLY and CDR2 is FYNNEI. V shed 6 bases, J shed 0 bases, and the junction held 10 bases outside the gene matches. This CDR3 is CASRQEGLAEHQETQYF. For the CDR3, the DNA is TGTGCCAGCAGACAAGAAGGACTAGCGGAACACCAAGAGACCCAGTACTTC.

This clonotype was counted ten times or more. The chain has TRBV28 and TRBJ2-7; 9 nucleotides agree with TRBD1. Trimming at V came to 3 bases and at J to 5 bases, leaving 5 bases not matched to a gene. This CDR3 has 14 amino acids. Germline V gives CDR1 MDHEN, CDR2 SYDVKM. CDR3 sequence (DNA): TGTGCCAGCAGTTTGGGACAGGGTCCCCACGAGCAGTACTTC. Protein: CASSLGQGPHEQYF.

Many counts were recorded for this clonotype. V is TRBV11-2 and J is TRBJ2-5, with TRBD2 as a possible D gene (6 bases). V lost 0 bases and J 4 bases, leaving 9 bases between the germline ends. From germline, CDR1 is SGHAT and CDR2 FQNNGV. The CDR3 has 14 amino acids. The CDR3: CASSLEGLLETQYF. CDR3 nucleotide sequence: TGTGCCAGCAGCTTAGAGGGACTCTTAGAGACCCAGTACTTC.

This clonotype appeared many times. V and J are TRBV28 and TRBJ2-3; maybe TRBD2 (6 bases). The CDR3 sequence is 17 residues long. Trimming left V 7 bases short and J 5 bases short, with 25 bases between. Germline loops: CDR1 MDHEN, CDR2 SYDVKM. The CDR3 nucleotides are TGTGCCAGCACCTCGGAAGGGGAGGTAATCTCTAAAGATACGCAGTATTTT. Its protein is CASTSEGEVISKDTQYF. Using reference TRBV28 and TRBJ2-3 for the parts outside the CDR3, the full variable domain is DVKVTQSSRYLVKRTGEKVFLECVQDMDHENMFWYRQDPGLGLRLIYFSYDVKMKEKGDIPEGYSVSREKKERFSLILESASTNQTSMYLCASTSEGEVISKDTQYFGPGTRLTVL.

This chain uses TRBV12-3 or TRBV12-4 with TRBJ2-1; TRBD2 matches 13 bases. V trimming: 1 base; J trimming: 8 bases; junction bases outside the gene matches: 8. The CDR3 consists of 17 residues. The CDR3, as DNA: TGTGCCAGCAGTTTAGATGGACTAGCGGGAGATGGAGATGAGCAGTTCTTC. This gives the protein CASSLDGLAGDGDEQFF.

The sample holds many counts of this clonotype. This CDR3 reads CASSLTGGAYYGYTF. As DNA, the CDR3 is TGTGCCAGCAGCTTGACAGGGGGCGCCTATTATGGCTACACCTTC. The chain has TRBV7-4 and TRBJ1-2, with 10 positions matching TRBD1. Germline V gene sequence: CDR1 SGHVT, CDR2 SQSDAQ. Trimming at V came to 3 bases and at J to 5 bases, leaving 6 bases not matched to a gene. The CDR3 sequence is 15 residues long.

This clonotype was seen more than once but under ten times. The chain recombines TRBV27 with TRBJ1-1, with 7 positions matching TRBD1. Germline trimming cut 4 bases from V and 1 base from J; bases unmatched to any gene: 0. The CDR3 runs 13 residues. Germline lookup yields CDR1 MNHEY and CDR2 SMNVEV (reference sequence). This CDR3 reads CASSWDRNTEAFF. The DNA of the CDR3 is TGTGCCAGCAGTTGGGACAGGAACACTGAAGCTTTCTTT.

This clonotype was detected many times. The chain combines TRBV27 with TRBJ2-1; TRBD2 matches 8 bases. Per the germline V gene, CDR1 is MNHEY and CDR2 is SMNVEV (reference sequence). V was pared by 5 bases and J by 9 bases, with 6 bases of the junction left unmatched. The CDR3 consists of 13 residues. The CDR3 DNA reads TGTGCCAGCAGTCCCGGGACTAGTGGTGAGCAGTTCTTC. Translation gives CASSPGTSGEQFF.

J is TRBJ1-2 and V is TRBV6-1, with a possible D match to TRBD1 (6 bases). Trimming took 6 bases from V and 7 from J, leaving 15 bases between them. The CDR3 extends over 13 amino acids. The germline V gene has CDR1 MNHNS and CDR2 SASEGT. The CDR3 DNA reads TGTGCCAGCAGAGGGGGGACCTCGGGTGGCTACACCTTC. Its translation is CASRGGTSGGYTF.

The CDR3, as DNA: TGTGCCAGCAGCGCAAGGACTAGCGGGAGATCCTACGAGCAGTACTTC. It encodes CASSARTSGRSYEQYF. The rearrangement uses TRBV7-8 and TRBJ2-7; 13 bases are a match to TRBD2. Unmatched junction bases numbered 5, after V lost 5 bases and J lost 1 base. This CDR3 comprises 16 residues. Germline V gene data show CDR1 as SGHVS and CDR2 as FQNEAQ.

This clonotype was recorded many times. The J gene is TRBJ2-7, the V gene TRBV3-1, with 9 bases fitting TRBD1. V shed 1 base, J shed 0 bases, and the junction held 13 bases outside the gene matches. The CDR3 totals 19 residues. Germline CDR1 LGHDT, CDR2 YNNKEL (reference sequence). In DNA, the CDR3 is TGTGCCAGCAGCCAAGGCCATATTAGACAGGGGGGCACCTCCTACGAGCAGTACTTC. This translates into CASSQGHIRQGGTSYEQYF.

The sample holds many counts of this clonotype. V is TRBV7-2 and J is TRBJ2-3; 8 bases are a match to TRBD2. Trimming cost V 1 base and J 1 base; bases outside gene matches: 4. Germline loops: CDR1 SGHTA, CDR2 FQGNSA. This CDR3 is built from 16 residues. The CDR3 nucleotides read TGTGCCAGCAGCTTAGTACCGGGGGGGGGCACAGATACGCAGTATTTT. Translating it yields CASSLVPGGGTDTQYF.

This clonotype was counted between two and nine times. The V and J genes are TRBV12-3 or TRBV12-4 and TRBJ2-2; D is undetermined. Trimming removed 5 bases at V and 1 base at J, with 14 bases between. The CDR3 has 16 residues. The CDR3 loop reads CASSPSLGGNTGELFF. CDR3 coding DNA: TGTGCCAGCAGTCCCTCACTCGGCGGGAACACCGGGGAGCTGTTTTTT.

CDR3 nucleotide sequence: TGCAGCGTTGCGTTCGCGCTTCTAAACACTGAAGCTTTCTTT. It is translated as CSVAFALLNTEAFF. The genes are TRBV29-1 and TRBJ1-1; no clear D gene. The germline V and J ends were trimmed by 4 bases and 2 bases, with 14 bases remaining between them. Germline V CDR1 and CDR2: SQVTM, ANQGSEA. This CDR3 region has 14 residues.

V is TRBV20-1 and J is TRBJ2-1, with 11 bases that match TRBD2. Germline loops: CDR1 DFQATT, CDR2 SNEGSKA (reference sequence). The CDR3 length is 14 residues. As DNA, the CDR3 is TGCAGCGCAGCGACTAGCGGGGACTACAATGAGCAGTTCTTC. Translated: CSAATSGDYNEQFF.

This clonotype was seen many times. J is TRBJ2-3 and V is TRBV7-9; 10 bases are a match to TRBD2. The CDR3 is 17 residues long. The trim removed 5 bases at V and 3 bases at J, leaving 11 bases unmatched. CDR1 SEHNR and CDR2 FQNEAQ come from the germline V gene (reference sequence). The CDR3 here is CASSPPGRLAGTDTQYF. The CDR3 bases are TGTGCCAGCAGCCCTCCGGGGAGACTAGCGGGTACAGATACGCAGTATTTT.

The gene calls are TRBV20-1 and TRBJ2-1; D is unresolved. The CDR3 extends over 13 amino acids. Germline V gene data show CDR1 as DFQATT and CDR2 as SNEGSKA (reference sequence). Trimming cost V 4 bases and J 4 bases, with 11 bases left between them. For the CDR3, the DNA is TGCAGTGCTACCTCCTTCCTTTACAATGAGCAGTTCTTC. It yields the protein CSATSFLYNEQFF.

The chain is built from TRBV7-9 and TRBJ2-5, with TRBD1 as a possible D gene (6 bases). Trimming took off 5 bases at V and 5 bases at J, with 12 bases between the two ends. There are 13 residues in the CDR3. Per the germline V gene, CDR1 is SEHNR and CDR2 is FQNEAQ (reference sequence). DNA for the CDR3: TGTGCCAGCAGCCCGGGACATGGGGAGACCCAGTACTTC. Protein product: CASSPGHGETQYF.

The sample holds many counts of this clonotype. The rearrangement joins TRBV6-1 to TRBJ1-5; D is unresolved. CDR3 length: 12 residues. CDR1 MNHNS and CDR2 SASEGT come from the germline V gene. V lost 2 bases and J lost 7, with 6 bases in between. CDR3 DNA: TGTGCCAGCAGTGAACGAGCCCAGCCCCAGCATTTT. Protein product: CASSERAQPQHF.

V is TRBV5-6 and J is TRBJ2-3, with D possibly TRBD2 on 6 matching bases. The CDR3 runs to 14 residues. CDR1 SGHDT and CDR2 YYEEEE come from the germline V gene. Trimming removed 9 bases at V and 5 bases at J, with 19 bases between. The chain's CDR3 is CATHGGARGDTQYF. CDR3 sequence (DNA): TGTGCCACCCACGGAGGGGCGCGGGGAGATACGCAGTATTTT. The full variable domain, in which reference TRBV5-6 and TRBJ2-3 provide the parts outside the CDR3, is DAGVTQSPTHLIKTRGQQVTLRCSPKSGHDTVSWYQQALGQGPQFIFQYYEEEERQRGNFPDRFSGHQFPNYSSELNVNALLLGDSALYLCATHGGARGDTQYFGPGTRLTVL.

This clonotype was seen repeatedly, ten times or more. This chain connects TRBV7-8 to TRBJ2-7; TRBD2 matches 7 bases. Trimming took 1 base from V and 6 from J; bases not matched to a gene: 9. Germline V CDR1 and CDR2: SGHVS, FQNEAQ. The CDR3 sequence is 15 residues long. DNA of the CDR3: TGTGCCAGCAGCTTAGTCTGGGGGGGGGTAGGCGAGCAGTACTTC. It yields the protein CASSLVWGGVGEQYF.